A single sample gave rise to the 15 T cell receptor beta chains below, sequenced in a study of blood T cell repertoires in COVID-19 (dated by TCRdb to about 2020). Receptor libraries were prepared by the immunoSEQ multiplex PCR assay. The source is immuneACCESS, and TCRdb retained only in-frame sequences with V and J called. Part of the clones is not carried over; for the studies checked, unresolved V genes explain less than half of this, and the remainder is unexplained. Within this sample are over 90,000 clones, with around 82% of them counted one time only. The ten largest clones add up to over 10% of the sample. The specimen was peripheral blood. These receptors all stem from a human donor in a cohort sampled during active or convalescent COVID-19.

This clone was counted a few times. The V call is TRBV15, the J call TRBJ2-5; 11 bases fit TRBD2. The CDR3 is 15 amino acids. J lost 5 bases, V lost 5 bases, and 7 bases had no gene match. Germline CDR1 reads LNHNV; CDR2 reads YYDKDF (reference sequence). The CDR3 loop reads CATSGSGGAPETQYF. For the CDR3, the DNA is TGTGCCACCAGCGGTAGCGGGGGGGCCCCTGAGACCCAGTACTTC.

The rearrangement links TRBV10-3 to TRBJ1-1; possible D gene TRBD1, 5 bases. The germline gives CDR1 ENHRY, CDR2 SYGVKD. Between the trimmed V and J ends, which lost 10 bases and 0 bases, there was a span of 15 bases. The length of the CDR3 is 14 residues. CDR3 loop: CATGGGVMNTEAFF. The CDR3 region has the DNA TGTGCCACCGGAGGAGGGGTAATGAACACTGAAGCTTTCTTT.

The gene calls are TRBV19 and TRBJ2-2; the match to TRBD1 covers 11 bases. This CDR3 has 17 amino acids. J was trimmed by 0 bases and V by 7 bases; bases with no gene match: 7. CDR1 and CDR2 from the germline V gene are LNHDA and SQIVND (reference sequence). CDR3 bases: TGTGCCAGTATACGGGACAGGGGGTTCGCGAACACCGGGGAGCTGTTTTTT. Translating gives CASIRDRGFANTGELFF.

The CDR3 coding sequence is TGTGCCAGCTCACCACCTGTTCAGGTTCACTATGGCTACACCTTC. This translates into CASSPPVQVHYGYTF. The rearrangement joins TRBV18 to TRBJ1-2; D is uncertain. CDR1 is KGHSH and CDR2 is LQKENI in the germline V gene. CDR3 length: 15 residues. The ends were cut back, 0 bases at V and 3 bases at J, with 11 bases in the middle.

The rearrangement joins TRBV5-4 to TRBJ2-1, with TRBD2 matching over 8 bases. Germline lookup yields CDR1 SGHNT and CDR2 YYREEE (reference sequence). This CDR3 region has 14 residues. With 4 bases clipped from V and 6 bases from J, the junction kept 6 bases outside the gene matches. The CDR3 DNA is TGTGCCAGCAGCGCTGCGGGGGGCGGCAATGAGCAGTTCTTC. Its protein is CASSAAGGGNEQFF.

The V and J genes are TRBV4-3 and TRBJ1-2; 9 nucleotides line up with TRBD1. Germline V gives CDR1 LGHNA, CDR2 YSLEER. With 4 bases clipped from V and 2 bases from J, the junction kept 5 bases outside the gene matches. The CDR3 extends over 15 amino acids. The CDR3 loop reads CASSPNGQGNYGYTF. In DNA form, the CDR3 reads TGCGCCAGCAGCCCCAATGGACAGGGGAACTATGGCTACACCTTC.

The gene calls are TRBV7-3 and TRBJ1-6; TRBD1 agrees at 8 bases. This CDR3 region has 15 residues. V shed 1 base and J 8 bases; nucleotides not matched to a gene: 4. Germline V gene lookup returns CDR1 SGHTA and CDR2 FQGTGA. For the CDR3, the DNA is TGTGCCAGCAGCTTAAGGGGGACAGGCGATTCACCCCTCCACTTT. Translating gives CASSLRGTGDSPLHF. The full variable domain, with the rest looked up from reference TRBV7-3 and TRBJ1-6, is GAGVSQTPSNKVTEKGKYVELRCDPISGHTALYWYRQSLGQGPEFLIYFQGTGAADDSGLPNDRFFAVRPEGSVSTLKIQRTERGDSAVYLCASSLRGTGDSPLHFGNGTRLTVT.

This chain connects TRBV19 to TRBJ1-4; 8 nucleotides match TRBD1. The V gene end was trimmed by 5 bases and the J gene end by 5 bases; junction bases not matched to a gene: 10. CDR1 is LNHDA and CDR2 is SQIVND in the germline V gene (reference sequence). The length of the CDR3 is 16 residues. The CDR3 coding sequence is TGTGCCAGTAGTGATAAAGGACAGGGAACAAATGAAAAACTGTTTTTT. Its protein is CASSDKGQGTNEKLFF.

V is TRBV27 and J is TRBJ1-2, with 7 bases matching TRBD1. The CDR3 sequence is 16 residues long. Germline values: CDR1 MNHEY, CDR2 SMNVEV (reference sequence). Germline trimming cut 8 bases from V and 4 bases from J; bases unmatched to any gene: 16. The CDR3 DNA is TGTGCCAGCCGCCTTTCCCCCACAGGGGATGGCTATGGCTACACCTTC. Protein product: CASRLSPTGDGYGYTF.

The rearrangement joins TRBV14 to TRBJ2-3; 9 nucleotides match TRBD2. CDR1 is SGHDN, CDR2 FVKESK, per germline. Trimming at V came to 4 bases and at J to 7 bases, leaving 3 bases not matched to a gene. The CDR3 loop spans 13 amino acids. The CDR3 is CASSLRGGNTQYF. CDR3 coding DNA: TGTGCCAGCAGCCTGCGGGGGGGAAATACGCAGTATTTT.

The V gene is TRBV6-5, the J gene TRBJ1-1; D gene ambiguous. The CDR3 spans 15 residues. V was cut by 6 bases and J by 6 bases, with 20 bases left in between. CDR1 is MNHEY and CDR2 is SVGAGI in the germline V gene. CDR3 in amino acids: CASSLMRVGLAEAFF. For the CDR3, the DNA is TGTGCCAGCAGCCTGATGCGGGTGGGTTTAGCTGAAGCTTTCTTT.

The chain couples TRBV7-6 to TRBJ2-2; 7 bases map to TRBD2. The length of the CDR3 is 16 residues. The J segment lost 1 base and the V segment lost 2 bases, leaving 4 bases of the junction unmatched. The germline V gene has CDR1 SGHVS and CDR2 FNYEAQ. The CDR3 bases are TGTGCCAGCAGCTTAATCCTAGCGGAGAACACCGGGGAGCTGTTTTTT. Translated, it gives CASSLILAENTGELFF.

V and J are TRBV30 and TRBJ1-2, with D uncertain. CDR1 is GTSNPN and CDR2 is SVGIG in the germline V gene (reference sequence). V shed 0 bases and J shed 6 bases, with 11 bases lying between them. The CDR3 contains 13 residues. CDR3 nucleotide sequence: TGTGCCTGGAGTGTTCAGGCGAATAATGGCTACACCTTC. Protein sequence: CAWSVQANNGYTF.

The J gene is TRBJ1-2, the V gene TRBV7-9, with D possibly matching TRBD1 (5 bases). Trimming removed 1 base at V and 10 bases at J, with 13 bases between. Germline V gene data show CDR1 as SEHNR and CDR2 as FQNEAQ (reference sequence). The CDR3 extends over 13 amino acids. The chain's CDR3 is CASSLVLGGTYTF. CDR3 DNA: TGTGCCAGCAGCTTAGTTTTGGGGGGTACCTACACCTTC.

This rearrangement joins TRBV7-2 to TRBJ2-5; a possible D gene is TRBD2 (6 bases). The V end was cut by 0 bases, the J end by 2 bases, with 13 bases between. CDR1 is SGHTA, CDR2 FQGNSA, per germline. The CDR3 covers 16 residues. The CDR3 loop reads CASSLAAGLAQETQYF. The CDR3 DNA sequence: TGTGCCAGCAGCTTAGCGGCGGGGCTAGCTCAAGAGACCCAGTACTTC.